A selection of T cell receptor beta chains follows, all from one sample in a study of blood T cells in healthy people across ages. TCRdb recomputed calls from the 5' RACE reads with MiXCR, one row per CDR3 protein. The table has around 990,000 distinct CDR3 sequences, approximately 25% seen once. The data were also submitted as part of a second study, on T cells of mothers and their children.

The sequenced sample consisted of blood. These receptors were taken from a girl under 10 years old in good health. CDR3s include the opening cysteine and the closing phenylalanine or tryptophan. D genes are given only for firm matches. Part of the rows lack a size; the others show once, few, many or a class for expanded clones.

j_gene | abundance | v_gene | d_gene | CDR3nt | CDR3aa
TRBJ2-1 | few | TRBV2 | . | TGTGCCAGCAGTGATGTAGTCCGGGATGGGCAGTTCTTC | CASSDVVRDGQFF
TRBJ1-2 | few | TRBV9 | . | TGTGCCAGCAGCGTAAGTAGAGAGGATAACTATGGTCACACCTTC | CASSVSREDNYGHTF
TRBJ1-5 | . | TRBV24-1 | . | TGTGCCACCAGCCTTCAGGGGTACAATCAGCCCCAGCATTTT | CATSLQGYNQPQHF
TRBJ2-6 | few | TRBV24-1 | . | TGTGCCACCAGTGGCGCTGGGGCCAACGTCCTGACTTTC | CATSGAGANVLTF
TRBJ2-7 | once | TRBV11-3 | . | TGTGCCAGCAGCTGGTACCTGCCGTACGAGCAGTACTTC | CASSWYLPYEQYF
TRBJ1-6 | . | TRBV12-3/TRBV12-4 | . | TGTGCCAGCAGTGACAGCTCTAGCTCCTATAATTCACCCCTCCACTTT | CASSDSSSSYNSPLHF
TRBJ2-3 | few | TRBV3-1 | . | TGTGCCAGCAGCCATAAGTTGAATACGCAGTATTTT | CASSHKLNTQYF
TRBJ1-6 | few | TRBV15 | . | TGTGCCACCAGCAGAGCGCGGGCACCCCTCCACTTT | CATSRARAPLHF
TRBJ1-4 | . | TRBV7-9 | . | TGTGCCAGCAGCCGAGACGGTGGGGTAGAGCTGTTTTTT | CASSRDGGVELFF
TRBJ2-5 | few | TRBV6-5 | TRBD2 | TGTGCCAGCAGTTACCGGCGGGAGGTGAAGACCCAGTACTTC | CASSYRREVKTQYF
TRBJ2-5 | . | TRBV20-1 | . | TGCAGTGCTAAACCAGGCTCACTCGAGACCCAGTACTTC | CSAKPGSLETQYF
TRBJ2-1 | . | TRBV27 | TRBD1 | TGTGCCAGCAGTCAACAGGGGGCCTTAAGCTACAATGAGCAGTTCTTC | CASSQQGALSYNEQFF
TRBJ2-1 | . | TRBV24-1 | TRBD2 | TGTGCCACCAGTGCAGCGGGAGTCTCCTGCAATGAGCAGTTCTTC | CATSAAGVSCNEQFF
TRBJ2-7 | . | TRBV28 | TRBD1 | TGTGCCAGCAGTTTATTGGGGACAGCTGTTAGGTACGAGCAGTACTTC | CASSLLGTAVRYEQYF
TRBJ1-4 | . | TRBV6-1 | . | TGTGCCAGCAGTGAAGCCGGGGCGGGGCGCGGTGAAAAACTGTTTTTT | CASSEAGAGRGEKLFF
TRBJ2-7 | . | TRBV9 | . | TGTGCCAGCAGCGCGGACCTGGATTACGAGCAGTACTTC | CASSADLDYEQYF
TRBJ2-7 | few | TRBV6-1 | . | TGTGCCAGCAGTGAAGCCTCCGAGCAGTACTTC | CASSEASEQYF
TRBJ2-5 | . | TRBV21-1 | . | TGTGCCAGCAGCTTAAGGGACCGTTTCTTCCAGTACTTC | CASSLRDRFFQYF